These 10 T cell receptor beta chains originate from one sample sequenced in a study of T cells in Graves' hyperthyroidism and ophthalmopathy. Amplified TCR beta CDR3 regions derived from RNA transcripts. Initially, a first-round RT-PCR of the TCR CDR3 employed the HTBI primer set. TCRdb re-analysed the multiplex PCR reads in MiXCR, keeping a single row per CDR3 protein. Seen here are some 600,000 distinct CDR3 sequences, about 14% observed once, and the top ten hold 5.8%. The sequenced sample consisted of blood. These receptors were taken from a woman aged 25-40 years with Graves' hyperthyroidism that later progressed to Graves' ophthalmopathy.

This sequence joins TRBV9 and TRBJ2-2; 9 bases fit TRBD2. CDR1 is SGDLS and CDR2 is YYNGEE in the germline V gene. The CDR3 sequence is 16 residues long. V gave up 4 bases and J gave up 1 base; unmatched junction bases: 5. Here the CDR3 DNA reads TGTGCCAGCAGCATCGCGACTAGCGGGAACACCGGGGAGCTGTTTTTT. It translates to CASSIATSGNTGELFF. Based on the CDR3 plus reference TRBV9 and TRBJ2-2, the full variable domain is DSGVTQTPKHLITATGQRVTLRCSPRSGDLSVYWYQQSLDQGLQFLIQYYNGEERAKGNILERFSAQQFPDLHSELNLSSLELGDSALYFCASSIATSGNTGELFFGEGSRLTVL.

There are a few counts of this clonotype. This chain uses TRBV30 with TRBJ2-3, with 7 bases lining up with TRBD2. The V segment lost 7 bases and the J segment 11 bases; nucleotides outside the gene matches: 12. Germline-derived CDR1 and CDR2 are GTSNPN and SVGIG (reference sequence). The CDR3 has 12 residues. For the CDR3, the DNA is TGTGCCTTAGGCCTGGGGGGGGACGGGCAGTATTTT. As protein: CALGLGGDGQYF.

This clonotype was seen at least ten times. This rearrangement joins TRBV6-1 to TRBJ1-2, with D possibly TRBD1 on 5 matching bases. Trimming removed 2 bases from V and 0 bases from J, with 10 bases in between. This CDR3 contains 15 residues. Germline V lookup: CDR1 MNHNS, CDR2 SASEGT. The CDR3 sequence is CASSEMGVTNYGYTF. Written as DNA, the CDR3 is TGTGCCAGCAGTGAAATGGGGGTCACTAACTATGGCTACACCTTC.

There are many counts of this clonotype. This chain's CDR3 is CASSHQGSNSPLHF. The DNA of the CDR3 is TGTGCCAGCAGCCATCAGGGGAGTAATTCACCCCTCCACTTT. The V and J genes are TRBV3-1 and TRBJ1-6; D may be TRBD1 (6 bases). V lost 3 bases and J lost 6, with 9 bases in between. The CDR3 consists of 14 residues. Germline V gene lookup returns CDR1 LGHDT and CDR2 YNNKEL (reference sequence).

This clonotype was detected ten times or more. The chain uses TRBV27 and TRBJ2-7, with D uncertain. From germline, CDR1 is MNHEY and CDR2 SMNVEV (reference sequence). This CDR3 is built from 16 residues. Trimming pared 0 bases from V and 3 bases from J, leaving 15 bases between. In DNA, the CDR3 is TGTGCCAGCAGTTTATCGAAGGGCTGGTCATACTACGAGCAGTACTTC. Encoded protein: CASSLSKGWSYYEQYF.

This clonotype was picked up many times. The CDR3 region is CASSLSLAGGRADTQYF. DNA of the CDR3: TGCGCCAGCAGCTTGTCGCTAGCGGGAGGGCGTGCAGATACGCAGTATTTT. V gene TRBV5-1 combines with J gene TRBJ2-3; 12 bases fit TRBD2. This CDR3 contains 17 residues. Germline values: CDR1 SGHRS, CDR2 YFSETQ. With 1 base clipped from V and 4 bases from J, the junction kept 7 bases outside the gene matches.

This chain joins TRBV30 and TRBJ1-1; D gene uncertain. The V end was cut by 5 bases, the J end by 1 base, with 11 bases between. Germline V CDR1 and CDR2: GTSNPN, SVGIG (reference sequence). The CDR3 contains 13 residues. This chain's CDR3 is CAWERSTNTEAFF. CDR3 in DNA: TGTGCCTGGGAGAGGTCGACGAACACTGAAGCTTTCTTT.

This clonotype was seen repeatedly, ten times or more. The chain has TRBV11-3 and TRBJ1-1; 8 bases map to TRBD1. The junction had 14 bases not matched to a gene; V was cut back by 7 bases and J by 7 bases. Germline assignment: CDR1 SGHNT and CDR2 YENEEA. This CDR3 is 15 amino acids long. CDR3 bases: TGTGCCAGCACCCCCTGGACAGGGTCAATGCGTGAAGCTTTCTTT. Protein: CASTPWTGSMREAFF.

J is TRBJ1-1 and V is TRBV7-2; maybe TRBD1 (5 bases). V shed 5 bases and J shed 3 bases, with 19 bases lying between them. This CDR3 has 16 amino acids. Germline lookup yields CDR1 SGHTA and CDR2 FQGNSA. The CDR3 bases are TGTGCCAGCAGCCCTCAACGGCCAGGGCTCGACACTGAAGCTTTCTTT. It is translated as CASSPQRPGLDTEAFF. The full variable domain, completed using reference TRBV7-2 and TRBJ1-1, is GAGVSQSPSNKVTEKGKDVELRCDPISGHTALYWYRQSLGQGLEFLIYFQGNSAPDKSGLPSDRFSAERTGGSVSTLTIQRTQQEDSAVYLCASSPQRPGLDTEAFFGQGTRLTVV.

This clonotype was detected ten times or more. The gene calls are TRBV7-9 and TRBJ2-1, with TRBD2 identical over 8 bases. Unmatched junction bases numbered 9, after V lost 5 bases and J lost 3 bases. Germline CDR1 reads SEHNR; CDR2 reads FQNEAQ (reference sequence). The CDR3 loop spans 16 amino acids. CDR3 in DNA: TGTGCCAGCAGCCCGGTTACGGGGGGGAACTACAATGAGCAGTTCTTC. This sequence encodes CASSPVTGGNYNEQFF.